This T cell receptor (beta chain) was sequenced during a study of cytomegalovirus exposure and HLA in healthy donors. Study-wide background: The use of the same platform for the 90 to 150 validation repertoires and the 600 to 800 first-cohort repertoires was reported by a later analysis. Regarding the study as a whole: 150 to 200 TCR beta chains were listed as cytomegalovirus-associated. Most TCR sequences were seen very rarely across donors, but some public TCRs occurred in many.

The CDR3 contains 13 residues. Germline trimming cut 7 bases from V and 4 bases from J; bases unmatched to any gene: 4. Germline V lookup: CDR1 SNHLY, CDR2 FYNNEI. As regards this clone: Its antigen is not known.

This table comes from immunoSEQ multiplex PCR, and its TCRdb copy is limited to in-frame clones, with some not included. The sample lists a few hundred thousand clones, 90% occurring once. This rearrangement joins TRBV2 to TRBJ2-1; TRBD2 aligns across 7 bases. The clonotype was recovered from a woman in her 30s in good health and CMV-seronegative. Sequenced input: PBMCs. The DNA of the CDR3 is TGTGCCAGCACGGGGGGAAGTTACAATGAGCAGTTCTTC. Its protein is CASTGGSYNEQFF.